These 27 T cell receptor beta chains share one sample of origin, sequenced in a study of shared clonotypes between healthy human individuals. Measured with immunoSEQ multiplex PCR; TCRdb has only the in-frame clones, and not every one. Of about 2.2 million clones in the sample, roughly 95% were seen once. CD45RO negativity and positive selection for CCR7 defined naive CD8 cells, a population that excluded terminally differentiated effector memory CD45RA+ cells. Sequenced input: naive CD8+ T cells from PBMCs. Receptors were obtained from a man aged 18 to 35 in good health. Some clones in this sample may be carry-over from other donors' samples.

This clone appeared a few times. This chain links TRBV6-5 with TRBJ1-2, with D unresolved. V lost 2 bases to trimming and J lost 8 bases, with 12 bases between them. Germline CDR1 MNHEY, CDR2 SVGAGI. The CDR3 contains 13 residues. The CDR3 loop reads CASSYSSHGGYTF. The CDR3 coding sequence is TGTGCCAGCAGTTACAGCTCTCATGGAGGCTACACCTTC.

The CDR3 here is CASSFQGAHEQFF. DNA of the CDR3: TGTGCCAGCAGTTTCCAGGGGGCACATGAGCAGTTCTTC. The chain combines TRBV27 with TRBJ2-1, with 8 bases that match TRBD1. Germline CDR1 and CDR2: MNHEY and SMNVEV (reference sequence). The V gene end was trimmed by 3 bases and the J gene end by 8 bases; junction bases not matched to a gene: 3. The CDR3 loop spans 13 amino acids.

The rearrangement links TRBV4-2 to TRBJ2-7; perhaps TRBD2 as D (6 bases). CDR1 is LGHNA, CDR2 YNFKEQ, per germline. The CDR3 is 16 amino acids. Trimming took 0 bases from V and 2 from J, leaving 14 bases between them. The CDR3 DNA is TGTGCCAGCAGCCAAGATAAGGGACTGATGGCCTACGAGCAGTACTTC. Protein: CASSQDKGLMAYEQYF.

The chain joins TRBV5-6 to TRBJ2-7; TRBD1 might be the D (5 bases). Trimming left V 0 bases short and J 4 bases short, with 11 bases between. The CDR3 is 14 amino acids. Germline-derived CDR1 and CDR2 are SGHDT and YYEEEE. The CDR3 protein is CASSLETVRYEQYF. In DNA, the CDR3 is TGTGCCAGCAGCTTGGAGACAGTTCGTTACGAGCAGTACTTC.

The chain links TRBV7-9 to TRBJ1-1; D is undetermined. This CDR3 is built from 13 residues. Trimming removed 7 bases at V and 5 bases at J, with 14 bases between. Germline V CDR1 and CDR2: SEHNR, FQNEAQ (reference sequence). CDR3 nucleotide sequence: TGTGCCAGCACCCTTAGCCCTGCTACTGAAGCTTTCTTT. The encoded protein is CASTLSPATEAFF. The variable domain in full, completed from reference TRBV7-9 and TRBJ1-1, reads DTGVSQNPRHKITKRGQNVTFRCDPISEHNRLYWYRQTLGQGPEFLTYFQNEAQLEKSRLLSDRFSAERPKGSFSTLEIQRTEQGDSAMYLCASTLSPATEAFFGQGTRLTVV.

This rearrangement joins TRBV28 to TRBJ1-2, with D possibly matching TRBD1 (5 bases). The V and J ends lost 5 bases and 1 base respectively, with 8 bases between them. There are 13 residues in the CDR3. Germline V CDR1 and CDR2: MDHEN, SYDVKM. CDR3 DNA: TGTGCCAGCAGTCCCAGGGTTAACTATGGCTACACCTTC. Encoded protein: CASSPRVNYGYTF.

The chain employs TRBV7-8 and TRBJ1-2, with a possible D match to TRBD1 (5 bases). The germline CDR1 and CDR2 sequences are SGHVS and FQNEAQ. CDR3 length: 16 amino acids. V was clipped by 4 bases and J by 1 base, with 16 bases between them. CDR3 region: CASSSGGGLNNYGYTF. The CDR3, as DNA: TGTGCCAGCAGCTCCGGGGGGGGACTGAATAACTATGGCTACACCTTC.

This clone appeared once. The V call is TRBV28, the J call TRBJ1-1, with 8 bases matching TRBD1. The CDR3 totals 16 residues. With V trimmed by 3 bases and J by 1 base, 7 bases remained unmatched. From germline, CDR1 is MDHEN and CDR2 SYDVKM. CDR3 protein: CASSFPLGQGNTEAFF. DNA for the CDR3: TGTGCCAGCAGTTTCCCGCTAGGACAGGGGAACACTGAAGCTTTCTTT.

The rearrangement joins TRBV7-9 to TRBJ1-1, with D possibly being TRBD1 (6 bases). The ends were cut back, 11 bases at V and 10 bases at J, with 23 bases in the middle. Germline CDR1 and CDR2: SEHNR and FQNEAQ (reference sequence). The CDR3 has 13 amino acids. The CDR3 DNA reads as TGTGCCTCAACTGGTGGTGGTACAGGGATAGCTTTCTTT. This translates into CASTGGGTGIAFF.

To note about this clone: Other nucleotide sequences from this sample produce the same CDR3. The chain uses TRBV13 and TRBJ2-5; the D is unclear. V was shortened by 0 bases and J by 4 bases, with 3 bases between the two germline ends. CDR3 length equals 12 residues. CDR1 PRHDT and CDR2 FYEKMQ come from the germline V gene (reference sequence). CDR3 sequence (DNA): TGTGCCAGCAGCTTAGGCCGAGAGACCCAGTACTTC. This translates into CASSLGRETQYF.

This CDR3 reads CASSPRSGGTETQYF. CDR3 coding DNA: TGTGCCAGCAGCCCGCGTTCTGGGGGGACGGAGACCCAGTACTTC. The genes are TRBV7-8 and TRBJ2-5, with D possibly matching TRBD2 (6 bases). V dropped 5 bases and J dropped 5 bases, with 18 bases sitting between them. CDR1 and CDR2 (germline): SGHVS, FQNEAQ. This CDR3 contains 15 residues.

The chain has TRBV28 and TRBJ2-5; D is unresolved. CDR1 MDHEN and CDR2 SYDVKM come from the germline V gene. V lost 5 bases, J lost 5 bases, and 15 bases lay in between. This CDR3 is built from 14 residues. DNA of the CDR3: TGTGCCAGCAGTATCCGTCTCGGTATGGAGACCCAGTACTTC. It yields the protein CASSIRLGMETQYF.

This chain joins TRBV27 and TRBJ2-7; D is unclear. Trimming removed 0 bases at V and 0 bases at J, with 9 bases between. CDR1 is MNHEY and CDR2 is SMNVEV in the germline V gene (reference sequence). The length of the CDR3 is 15 residues. In DNA form, the CDR3 reads TGTGCCAGCAGTTTATCAGTAGGGATCTCCTACGAGCAGTACTTC. It encodes CASSLSVGISYEQYF.

Concerning this clone: This same CDR3 is encoded by further DNA sequences in the sample. This chain uses TRBV27 with TRBJ2-7, with TRBD1 identical over 11 bases. The germline CDR1 and CDR2 sequences are MNHEY and SMNVEV (reference sequence). The CDR3 extends over 14 amino acids. V shed 6 bases and J 4 bases; nucleotides not matched to a gene: 5. CDR3 coding DNA: TGTGCCAGCAGCACCGGGACAGGGGGATACGAGCAGTACTTC. Amino acid sequence: CASSTGTGGYEQYF.

The chain has TRBV7-9 and TRBJ1-1; D is unclear. CDR3 size: 17 residues. The germline CDR1 and CDR2 sequences are SEHNR and FQNEAQ (reference sequence). Trimming left V 1 base short and J 0 bases short, with 15 bases between. CDR3 bases: TGTGCCAGCAGCTTAGGTAGGCGGTCCTCCTTGAACACTGAAGCTTTCTTT. Encoded protein: CASSLGRRSSLNTEAFF.

The chain employs TRBV12-5 and TRBJ1-1, with D unresolved. V gave up 2 bases and J gave up 7 bases, with 14 bases separating them. Germline V gene data show CDR1 as LGHNT and CDR2 as FRNRAP. The CDR3 consists of 14 residues. The CDR3 nucleotides are TGTGCTAGTGGTTTGACCAATTCCGGGAGTGAAGCTTTCTTT. The encoded protein is CASGLTNSGSEAFF.

The J gene is TRBJ2-7, the V gene TRBV7-9; no definite D call. V lost 4 bases and J lost 6, with 13 bases in between. CDR1 and CDR2 (germline): SEHNR, FQNEAQ (reference sequence). The CDR3 contains 13 residues. CDR3 sequence (DNA): TGTGCCAGCAGCTCCCAGTTGGACGGCGAGCAGTACTTC. Translated, it gives CASSSQLDGEQYF. Drawing the rest from reference TRBV7-9 and TRBJ2-7, the complete variable domain is DTGVSQNPRHKITKRGQNVTFRCDPISEHNRLYWYRQTLGQGPEFLTYFQNEAQLEKSRLLSDRFSAERPKGSFSTLEIQRTEQGDSAMYLCASSSQLDGEQYFGPGTRLTVT.

This sequence joins TRBV7-2 and TRBJ2-4; no clear D gene. CDR1 and CDR2 from the germline V gene are SGHTA and FQGNSA. V dropped 5 bases and J dropped 8 bases, with 16 bases sitting between them. The CDR3 runs 14 residues. The CDR3 spells CASSPPTPRHIQYF. Here the CDR3 DNA reads TGTGCCAGCAGCCCACCTACCCCCCGCCACATTCAGTACTTC.

The V gene is TRBV6-5, the J gene TRBJ1-2; no clear D gene. Germline lookup yields CDR1 MNHEY and CDR2 SVGAGI. Trimming removed 11 bases at V and 0 bases at J, with 16 bases between. CDR3 length: 14 amino acids. The chain's CDR3 is CASRGKASNYGYTF. The CDR3 DNA reads as TGTGCCTCTCGGGGAAAGGCCTCTAACTATGGCTACACCTTC.

This clone showed up just a few times. The V call is TRBV29-1, the J call TRBJ2-4, with TRBD1 identical over 7 bases. J gave up 0 bases and V 7 bases, and 0 bases lay outside the gene matches. CDR3 length equals 12 residues. CDR1 SQVTM and CDR2 ANQGSEA come from the germline V gene. As DNA, the CDR3 is TGCAGCGGACAGGGAGCCAAAAACATTCAGTACTTC. Protein product: CSGQGAKNIQYF.

The chain uses TRBV6-5 and TRBJ1-1; D perhaps matches TRBD1 (5 bases). V dropped 4 bases and J dropped 1 base, with 10 bases sitting between them. Germline V gene lookup returns CDR1 MNHEY and CDR2 SVGAGI. There are 14 residues in the CDR3. CDR3 region: CASSWGLSNTEAFF. CDR3 coding DNA: TGTGCCAGCAGTTGGGGACTGTCGAACACTGAAGCTTTCTTT.

The genes are TRBV2 and TRBJ2-3, with D perhaps TRBD2 (6 bases). The V end was cut by 1 base, the J end by 4 bases, with 12 bases between. From germline, CDR1 is SNHLY and CDR2 FYNNEI. The CDR3 runs to 15 residues. In DNA form, the CDR3 reads TGTGCCAGCAGTGAAGTTAGGGGACTCGCAGATACGCAGTATTTT. It translates to CASSEVRGLADTQYF.

V gene TRBV19 combines with J gene TRBJ2-1, with TRBD2 as a possible D gene (6 bases). CDR1 is LNHDA and CDR2 is SQIVND in the germline V gene (reference sequence). CDR3 length: 16 amino acids. The V gene lost 5 bases and the J gene lost 3 bases, with 17 bases spanning the gap. The CDR3 DNA reads TGTGCCAGTAGTCTCCCCGGGTTGGGGGGCTACAATGAGCAGTTCTTC. Its protein is CASSLPGLGGYNEQFF.

About this clone itself: The same CDR3 also results from other DNA sequences found in this sample. The gene calls are TRBV9 and TRBJ2-7; the match to TRBD1 covers 10 bases. The germline CDR1 and CDR2 sequences are SGDLS and YYNGEE. The CDR3 extends over 14 amino acids. Trimming removed 4 bases from V and 2 bases from J; junction bases left unmatched: 3. The CDR3 region is CASSPGTGAYEQYF. In DNA, the CDR3 is TGTGCCAGCAGCCCTGGGACAGGGGCCTACGAGCAGTACTTC.

The DNA for the CDR3 is TGTGCCAGCTCACCATCTCAGTCAGGGGCCCCCGAGCAGTACTTC. This codes for CASSPSQSGAPEQYF. V is TRBV18 and J is TRBJ2-7; D perhaps matches TRBD1 (6 bases). The CDR3 is made up of 15 amino acids. V was clipped by 2 bases and J by 6 bases, with 17 bases between them. Germline CDR1 KGHSH, CDR2 LQKENI.

V is TRBV4-1 and J is TRBJ2-1; TRBD1 agrees at 7 bases. After removal of 1 base from V and 9 bases from J, the junction contained 6 bases not matched to a gene. The CDR3 runs 14 residues. CDR1 and CDR2 from the germline V gene are MGHRA and YSYEKL. The CDR3 is CASSQGQGPGEQFF. The CDR3 DNA sequence: TGCGCCAGCAGCCAAGGACAGGGTCCAGGTGAGCAGTTCTTC.

The J gene is TRBJ1-2, the V gene TRBV7-6; D is possibly TRBD1 (6 bases). Trimming pared 5 bases from V and 8 bases from J, leaving 21 bases between. Germline CDR1 reads SGHVS; CDR2 reads FNYEAQ. The CDR3 extends over 15 amino acids. The CDR3 DNA reads as TGTGCCAGCAGCGACCGGGACACGGGACTCCTCGGCTACACCTTC. Its protein product is CASSDRDTGLLGYTF.